One and the same sample provided the 8 T cell receptor beta chains below, sequenced in a study of early T cells in non-severe SARS-CoV-2 infection. TCRdb recomputed calls from the 5' RACE reads with MiXCR, one row per CDR3 protein. The sample contains some 57,000 distinct CDR3 sequences, 8.7% of which appear only once. Sample: whole blood, taken at baseline. The receptors derive from an adult who was a healthcare worker with PCR-confirmed SARS-CoV-2 infection or an uninfected control (not recorded which).

This clonotype was found a few times. V and J are TRBV18 and TRBJ1-4; no definite D call. V lost 1 base to trimming and J lost 1 base, with 7 bases between them. The V gene's germline CDR1 is KGHSH and CDR2 LQKENI. The CDR3 has 15 residues. The chain's CDR3 is CASSPREGTNEKLFF. As DNA, the CDR3 is TGTGCCAGCTCACCACGGGAGGGAACTAATGAAAAACTGTTTTTT.

This clonotype was seen ten or more times. The genes are TRBV12-3 or TRBV12-4 and TRBJ1-5; D gene unclear. V was shortened by 3 bases and J by 0 bases, with 6 bases between the two germline ends. This CDR3 comprises 14 residues. The CDR3 reads CASSFRSSNQPQHF. The CDR3 bases are TGTGCCAGCAGTTTTCGGAGTAGCAATCAGCCCCAGCATTTT.

The table lists this clonotype with a few counts. The chain combines TRBV28 with TRBJ2-7, with TRBD2 identical over 7 bases. Germline CDR1 reads MDHEN; CDR2 reads SYDVKM. The V gene end was trimmed by 4 bases and the J gene end by 3 bases; junction bases not matched to a gene: 12. The CDR3 spans 16 residues. The CDR3 sequence is CASSSLYVGGNYEQYF. As DNA, the CDR3 is TGTGCCAGCAGTTCACTCTACGTGGGAGGGAACTACGAGCAGTACTTC.

This chain connects TRBV9 to TRBJ2-1, with 7 bases aligning to TRBD2. Germline trimming cut 0 bases from V and 1 base from J; bases unmatched to any gene: 1. From germline, CDR1 is SGDLS and CDR2 YYNGEE. The CDR3 length is 15 residues. The CDR3 nucleotides read TGTGCCAGCAGCGTAGCGGGGGGTTCCTACAATGAGCAGTTCTTC. Residues: CASSVAGGSYNEQFF.

In its sample, this clonotype was seen a few times. This sequence joins TRBV5-1 and TRBJ1-2, with D possibly TRBD1 on 5 matching bases. Germline V gene sequence: CDR1 SGHRS, CDR2 YFSETQ. The germline V and J ends were trimmed by 3 bases and 5 bases, with 14 bases remaining between them. The CDR3 has 14 amino acids. The CDR3 DNA sequence: TGCGCCAGCAGCTCCACCCGGGACGGATATGGCTACACCTTC. Protein product: CASSSTRDGYGYTF.

This chain connects TRBV7-9 to TRBJ1-2, with D maybe TRBD1 (5 bases). V dropped 4 bases and J dropped 7 bases, with 13 bases sitting between them. The germline V gene has CDR1 SEHNR and CDR2 FQNEAQ (reference sequence). The CDR3 consists of 13 residues. The DNA of the CDR3 is TGTGCCAGCAGCTCCTCAGGGTCCCCTGGCTACACCTTC. It translates to CASSSSGSPGYTF.

The chain couples TRBV5-4 to TRBJ1-2; 8 nucleotides match TRBD1. Losses at the gene ends were 1 base for V and 3 bases for J; bases not matched to a gene: 5. This CDR3 contains 15 residues. CDR1 is SGHNT and CDR2 is YYREEE in the germline V gene (reference sequence). In DNA, the CDR3 is TGTGCCAGCAGCTTGAGCGGCAGGGGGCACTATGGCTACACCTTC. This codes for CASSLSGRGHYGYTF.

This clonotype was counted at least ten times. This sequence joins TRBV19 and TRBJ1-5; D is perhaps TRBD1 (5 bases). V lost 7 bases and J 6 bases, leaving 22 bases between the germline ends. The CDR3 totals 16 residues. The germline V gene encodes CDR1 LNHDA and CDR2 SQIVND (reference sequence). CDR3 loop: CASTSNRGGRVQPQHF. CDR3 sequence (DNA): TGTGCCAGTACCTCTAACCGGGGGGGACGAGTTCAGCCCCAGCATTTT. Variable domain in full (rest from reference TRBV19 and TRBJ1-5): DGGITQSPKYLFRKEGQNVTLSCEQNLNHDAMYWYRQDPGQGLRLIYYSQIVNDFQKGDIAEGYSVSREKKESFPLTVTSAQKNPTAFYLCASTSNRGGRVQPQHFGDGTRLSIL.